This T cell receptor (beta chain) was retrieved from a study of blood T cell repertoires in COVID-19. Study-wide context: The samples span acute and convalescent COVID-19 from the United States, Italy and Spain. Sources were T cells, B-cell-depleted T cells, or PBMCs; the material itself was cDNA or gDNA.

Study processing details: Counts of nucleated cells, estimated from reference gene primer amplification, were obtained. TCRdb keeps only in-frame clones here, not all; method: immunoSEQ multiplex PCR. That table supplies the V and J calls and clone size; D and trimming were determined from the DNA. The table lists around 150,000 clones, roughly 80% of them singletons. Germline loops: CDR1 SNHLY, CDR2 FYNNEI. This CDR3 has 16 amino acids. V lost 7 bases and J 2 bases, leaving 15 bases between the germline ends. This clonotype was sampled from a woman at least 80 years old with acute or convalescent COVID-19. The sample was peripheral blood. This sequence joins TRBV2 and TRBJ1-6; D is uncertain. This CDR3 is CASIPNGGAYNSPLHF. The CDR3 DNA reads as TGTGCCAGCATCCCCAACGGCGGGGCCTATAATTCACCCCTCCACTTT.